This T cell receptor beta chain originates from a study of beta chain features in type 1 diabetes. Study information: On cell yields, gender and age, patients and healthy donors were similar. Across the samples, some 99 million sorted cells were examined in total.

Points from the study as a whole: A moderate, significant TCRB CDR3 shortening appeared in type 1 diabetes across four CD4+ subsets.

The V segment lost 7 bases and the J segment 0 bases; nucleotides outside the gene matches: 4. This CDR3 region has 15 residues. Germline CDR1 SGHNT, CDR2 YYREEE (reference sequence). CD45RO/CCR7/CD25/CD127/CD95/CD27 separated CD4+ naive, central memory, regulatory and stem cell-like memory cells by sorting. Once sorted, every population was more than 98% pure. For this clone: Its matching antigen is unknown.

Of the isolated RNA, all was reverse transcribed, and so the sequenced material was expressed TCRB transcripts. Clones were read by immunoSEQ multiplex PCR, and TCRdb kept only the in-frame ones, dropping some. The table includes about 340,000 clones, 13% detected once. This clonotype was sampled from a woman under 30 with type 1 diabetes. Material for sequencing was naive CD4+ T cells from blood. The rearrangement joins TRBV5-4 to TRBJ2-2; 9 bases are shared with TRBD1. CDR3 in amino acids: CASGRTGANTGELFF. In DNA form, the CDR3 reads TGTGCCAGCGGAAGGACAGGGGCGAACACCGGGGAGCTGTTTTTT.